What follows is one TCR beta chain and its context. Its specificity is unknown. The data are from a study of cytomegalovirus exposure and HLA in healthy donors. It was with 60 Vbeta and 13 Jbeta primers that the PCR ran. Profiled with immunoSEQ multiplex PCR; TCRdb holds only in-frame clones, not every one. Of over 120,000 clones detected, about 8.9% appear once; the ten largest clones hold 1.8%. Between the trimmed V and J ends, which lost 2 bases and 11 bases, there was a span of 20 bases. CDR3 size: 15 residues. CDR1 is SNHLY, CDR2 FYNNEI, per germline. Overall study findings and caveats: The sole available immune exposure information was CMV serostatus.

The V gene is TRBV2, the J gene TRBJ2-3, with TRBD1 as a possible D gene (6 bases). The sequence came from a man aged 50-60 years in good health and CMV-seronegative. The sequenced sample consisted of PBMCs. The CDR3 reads CASSESPGQPTGQYF. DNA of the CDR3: TGTGCCAGCAGTGAATCGCCCGGACAGCCAACCGGGCAGTATTTT.